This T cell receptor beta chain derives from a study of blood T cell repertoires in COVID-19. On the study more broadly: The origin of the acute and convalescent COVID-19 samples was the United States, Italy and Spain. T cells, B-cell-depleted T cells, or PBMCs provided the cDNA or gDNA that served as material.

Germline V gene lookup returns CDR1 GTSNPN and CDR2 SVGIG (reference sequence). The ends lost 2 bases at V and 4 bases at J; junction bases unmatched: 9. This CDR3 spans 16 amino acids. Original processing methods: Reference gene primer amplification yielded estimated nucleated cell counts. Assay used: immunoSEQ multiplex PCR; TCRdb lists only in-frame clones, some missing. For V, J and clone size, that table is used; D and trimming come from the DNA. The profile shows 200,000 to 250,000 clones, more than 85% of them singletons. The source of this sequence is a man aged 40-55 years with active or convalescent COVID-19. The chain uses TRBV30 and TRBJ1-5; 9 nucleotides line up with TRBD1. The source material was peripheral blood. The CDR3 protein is CAWSQGDRGTNQPQHF. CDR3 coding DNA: TGTGCCTGGAGTCAGGGTGACAGGGGGACTAATCAGCCCCAGCATTTT.